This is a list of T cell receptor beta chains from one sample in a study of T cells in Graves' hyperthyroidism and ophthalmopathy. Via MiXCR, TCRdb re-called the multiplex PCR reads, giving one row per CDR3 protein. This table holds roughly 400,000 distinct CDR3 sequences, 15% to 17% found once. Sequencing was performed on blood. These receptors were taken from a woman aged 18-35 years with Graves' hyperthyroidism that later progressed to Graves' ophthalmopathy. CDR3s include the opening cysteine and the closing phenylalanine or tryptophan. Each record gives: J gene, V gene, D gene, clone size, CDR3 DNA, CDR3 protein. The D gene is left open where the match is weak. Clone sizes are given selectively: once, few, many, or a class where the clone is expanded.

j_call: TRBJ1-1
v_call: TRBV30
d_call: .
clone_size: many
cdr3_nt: TGTGCCTGGAAAACAGGGAGTGGTCCTGAAGCTTTCTTT
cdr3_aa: CAWKTGSGPEAFF

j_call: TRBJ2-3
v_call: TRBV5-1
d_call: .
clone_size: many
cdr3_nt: TGCGCCAGCAGCTTGGCCTCGGGTTACAGGGAGGATACGCAGTATTTT
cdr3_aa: CASSLASGYREDTQYF

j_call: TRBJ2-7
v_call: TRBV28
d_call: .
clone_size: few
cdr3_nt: TGTGCCAGCAGTTTACCCCTCGGGCGGACCAGCTCCTACGAGCAGTACTTC
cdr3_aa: CASSLPLGRTSSYEQYF

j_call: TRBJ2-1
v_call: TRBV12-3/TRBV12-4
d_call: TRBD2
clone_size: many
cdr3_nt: TGTGCCAGCAGCACCGGGCCTAGCGGGTACAATGAGCAGTTCTTC
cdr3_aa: CASSTGPSGYNEQFF

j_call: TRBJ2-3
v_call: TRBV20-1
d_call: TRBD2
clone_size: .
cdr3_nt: TGCAGTGCTAGAGACCGGACTAGCGGGAGTACGCAGTATTTT
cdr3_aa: CSARDRTSGSTQYF

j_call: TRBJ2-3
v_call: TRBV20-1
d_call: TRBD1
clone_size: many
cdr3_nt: TGCAGTGCTAGAGGGTTGGGACAGGATCTTCTAAGCACAGATACGCAGTATTTT
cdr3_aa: CSARGLGQDLLSTDTQYF

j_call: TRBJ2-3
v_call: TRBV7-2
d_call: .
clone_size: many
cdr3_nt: TGTGCCAGCAGCTTAGCGATGAGCACAGATACGCAGTATTTT
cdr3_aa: CASSLAMSTDTQYF

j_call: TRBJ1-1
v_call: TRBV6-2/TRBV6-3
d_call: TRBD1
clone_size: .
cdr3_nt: TGTGCCAGCAGGGATGAGACAGGGCTTCCTAAAGCTTTCTTT
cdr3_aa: CASRDETGLPKAFF

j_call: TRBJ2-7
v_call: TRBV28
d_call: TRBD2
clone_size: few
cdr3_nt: TGTGCCAGCAGTAACCGACTAGCGGGGACCTCCTACGAGCAGTACTTC
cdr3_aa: CASSNRLAGTSYEQYF

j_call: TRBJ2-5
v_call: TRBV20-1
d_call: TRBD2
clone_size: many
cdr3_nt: TGCAGTGCTAGAGATCCCCGCGGGAGAGACCAAGAGACCCAGTACTTC
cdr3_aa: CSARDPRGRDQETQYF

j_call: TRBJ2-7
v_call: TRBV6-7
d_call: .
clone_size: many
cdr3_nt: TGTGCCAGCAGTGTATCGGGACACCCCTACGAGCAGTACTTC
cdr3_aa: CASSVSGHPYEQYF

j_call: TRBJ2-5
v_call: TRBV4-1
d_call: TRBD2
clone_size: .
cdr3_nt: TGCGCCAGCAGCCCTCCCGGGGCGGGGGGACCCCAAGAGACCCAGTACTTC
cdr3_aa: CASSPPGAGGPQETQYF

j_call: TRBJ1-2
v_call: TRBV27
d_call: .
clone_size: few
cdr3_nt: TGTGCCAGCGGAGAACCGCGGACCAGCAATGGCTACACCTTC
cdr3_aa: CASGEPRTSNGYTF

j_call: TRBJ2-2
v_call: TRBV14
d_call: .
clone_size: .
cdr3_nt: TGTGCCAGCAGCCAAGTTGCCGGGGAGCTGTTTTTT
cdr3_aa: CASSQVAGELFF

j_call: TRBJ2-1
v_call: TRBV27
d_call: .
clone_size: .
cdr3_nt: TGTGCCAGCAGCGGGCTTTACAATGAGCAGTTCTTC
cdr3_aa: CASSGLYNEQFF